Sequencing of this T cell receptor (beta chain) was carried out in a study of PD-1 blockade in classical Hodgkin lymphoma. This table comes from immunoSEQ multiplex PCR, and its TCRdb copy is limited to in-frame clones, with some not included. The sample lists about 20,000 clones, about 91% seen once, with roughly 0.27% in the top ten. Time point meaning: newly diagnosed, previously untreated cHL patient sample. Thawed PBMCs were the source of CD4+ T cells, purified by magnetic negative selection. With 0 bases clipped from V and 10 bases from J, the junction kept 9 bases outside the gene matches. Germline CDR1 SGHRS, CDR2 YFSETQ. The CDR3 runs to 16 residues.

The sequenced sample consisted of CD4+ T cells from blood. This sequence was found in a human donor with classical Hodgkin lymphoma. The rearrangement links TRBV5-1 to TRBJ2-1; TRBD2 matches at 11 bases. CDR3 sequence: CASSLVGTSGFGEQFF. In nucleotides, the CDR3 is TGCGCCAGCAGCTTGGTAGGGACTAGCGGTTTCGGGGAGCAGTTCTTC.